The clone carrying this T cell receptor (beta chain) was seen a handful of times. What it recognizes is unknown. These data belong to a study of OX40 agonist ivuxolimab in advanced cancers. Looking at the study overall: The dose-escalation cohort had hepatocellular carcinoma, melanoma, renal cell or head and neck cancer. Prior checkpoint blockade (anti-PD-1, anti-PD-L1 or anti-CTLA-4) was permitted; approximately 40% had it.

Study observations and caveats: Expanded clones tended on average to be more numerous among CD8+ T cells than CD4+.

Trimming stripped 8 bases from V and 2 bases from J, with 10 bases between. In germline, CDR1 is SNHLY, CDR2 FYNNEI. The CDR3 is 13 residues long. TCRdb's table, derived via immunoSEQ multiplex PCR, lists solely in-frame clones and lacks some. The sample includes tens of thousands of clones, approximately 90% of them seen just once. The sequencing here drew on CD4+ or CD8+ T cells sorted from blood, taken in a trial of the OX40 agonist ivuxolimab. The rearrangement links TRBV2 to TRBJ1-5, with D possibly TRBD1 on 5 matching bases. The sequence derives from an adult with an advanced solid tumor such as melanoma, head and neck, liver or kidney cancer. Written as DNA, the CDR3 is TGTGCCAGCCTCAGGGACGGCAATCAGCCCCAGCATTTT. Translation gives CASLRDGNQPQHF.